These 19 T cell receptor beta chains originate from one sample sequenced in a study of T cell repertoires in cytomegalovirus infection. TCRdb recomputed calls from the reads with MiXCR, one row per CDR3 protein. The sample comprises some 180,000 distinct CDR3 sequences, 17% of which are singletons, and around 27% rests with the top ten. The sequenced sample consisted of CD8+ T cells from PBMCs. These receptors were obtained from a human donor in good health (CMV status not recorded). Some clones in this sample may be carry-over from other donors' samples.

The CDR3 coding sequence is TGCAGTGCTAGAGAGGCTGGGAGCCGTGGGAAGCAGTACTTC. It encodes CSAREAGSRGKQYF. The rearrangement uses TRBV20-1 and TRBJ2-7; D might be TRBD2 (5 bases). The V end lost 0 bases, the J end lost 8 bases, and 17 bases lay between the germline ends. The CDR3 length is 14 residues. The V gene's germline CDR1 is DFQATT and CDR2 SNEGSKA (reference sequence).

CDR3 sequence reads: CATSHRDTNTDTQYF. The CDR3, as DNA: TGTGCCACCAGCCACCGGGACACTAACACAGATACGCAGTATTTT. V usage is TRBV24-1 and J usage is TRBJ2-3; D may be TRBD1 (6 bases). Germline CDR1 is KGHDR and CDR2 is SFDVKD. This CDR3 comprises 15 residues. With 7 bases removed from V and 2 bases from J, the gap between germline ends came to 15 bases.

The V gene is TRBV14, the J gene TRBJ2-7; 11 bases match TRBD2. There are 19 residues in the CDR3. Germline loops: CDR1 SGHDN, CDR2 FVKESK. The junction had 15 bases not matched to a gene; V was cut back by 5 bases and J by 0 bases. The CDR3 loop reads CASSSKERTSGFSSYEQYF. CDR3 sequence (DNA): TGTGCCAGCAGCTCCAAGGAACGGACTAGCGGGTTCAGCTCCTACGAGCAGTACTTC.

V and J are TRBV29-1 and TRBJ2-5; 12 bases are a match to TRBD2. The V gene end was trimmed by 7 bases and the J gene end by 4 bases; junction bases not matched to a gene: 10. This CDR3 contains 15 residues. Germline lookup yields CDR1 SQVTM and CDR2 ANQGSEA. The CDR3 DNA follows: TGCAGCGCTTGGACTAGCGGGGTCTTGGGAGAGACCCAGTACTTC. This codes for CSAWTSGVLGETQYF.

The chain carries TRBV6-6 and TRBJ2-3; no reliable D call. The CDR3 spans 15 residues. Trimming pared 2 bases from V and 4 bases from J, leaving 13 bases between. Germline V gene sequence: CDR1 MNHNY, CDR2 SVGAGI (reference sequence). The CDR3 DNA sequence: TGTGCCAGCAGTTACGTCCTGGCCCCCGCAGATACGCAGTATTTT. Protein product: CASSYVLAPADTQYF.

This clonotype came up a few times. This sequence joins TRBV20-1 and TRBJ2-1, with TRBD2 as a possible D gene (6 bases). Trimming cost V 0 bases and J 10 bases, with 10 bases left between them. Germline assignment: CDR1 DFQATT and CDR2 SNEGSKA (reference sequence). The CDR3 consists of 12 residues. This CDR3 reads CSAREGTPEQFF. CDR3 nucleotides: TGCAGTGCTAGAGAAGGGACTCCAGAGCAGTTCTTC.

In its sample, this clonotype was seen a few times. This rearrangement joins TRBV7-2 to TRBJ2-3; 11 bases fit TRBD2. This CDR3 has 18 amino acids. After removal of 2 bases from V and 1 base from J, the junction contained 8 bases not matched to a gene. Germline V gene data show CDR1 as SGHTA and CDR2 as FQGNSA. The chain's CDR3 is CASSLPASGGRGTDTQYF. Written as DNA, the CDR3 is TGTGCCAGCAGCTTACCGGCTAGCGGGGGGCGTGGCACAGATACGCAGTATTTT.

In the case of this clonotype: The germline gene is not matched at one end of the junction; a read error may be the cause. The chain combines TRBV7-2 with TRBJ2-1; no clear D. This CDR3 comprises 13 residues. The germline gives CDR1 SGHTA, CDR2 FQGNSA. CDR3 sequence reads: CASSALNYNERFF. The CDR3, as DNA: TGTGCCAGCAGCGCGCTAAACTACAATGAGCGGTTCTTC.

V is TRBV7-6 and J is TRBJ1-5; TRBD1 is a possible D gene (5 bases). The germline V gene has CDR1 SGHVS and CDR2 FNYEAQ. The CDR3 totals 15 residues. V was cut by 1 base and J by 5 bases, with 12 bases left in between. The CDR3 region is CASSLEQGLYQPQHF. The CDR3 DNA reads as TGTGCCAGCAGCTTAGAGCAGGGTCTTTATCAGCCCCAGCATTTT.

CDR3 sequence (DNA): TGTGCCAGCAGCCAACAGGGGGCGAGTTTGAGGAAAGAGACCCAGTACTTC. Translated: CASSQQGASLRKETQYF. The V call is TRBV4-2, the J call TRBJ2-5, with 8 nucleotides matching TRBD1. The germline gives CDR1 LGHNA, CDR2 YNFKEQ. CDR3 length equals 17 residues. V trimming: 2 bases; J trimming: 3 bases; junction bases outside the gene matches: 11.

This clonotype appeared a few times. The rearrangement links TRBV7-2 to TRBJ2-2; D may be TRBD1 or TRBD2 (5 bases each). There are 14 residues in the CDR3. CDR1 is SGHTA, CDR2 FQGNSA, per germline. V was clipped by 3 bases and J by 13 bases, with 18 bases between them. The CDR3 nucleotides read TGTGCCAGCAGCTTGGGTCCCCGGGACCGGCGGCTGTTTTTT. Protein sequence: CASSLGPRDRRLFF.

This clonotype was counted only a few times. The CDR3 protein is CASSTDGYTEAFF. CDR3 bases: TGTGCCAGCAGCACGGACGGATACACTGAAGCTTTCTTT. The rearrangement links TRBV6-2 or TRBV6-3 to TRBJ1-1; no firm D call. Trimming took off 6 bases at V and 3 bases at J, with 11 bases between the two ends. Germline V gene sequence: CDR1 MNHEY, CDR2 SVGEGT. The CDR3 runs 13 residues.

This clonotype was found a few times. The rearrangement uses TRBV12-3 or TRBV12-4 and TRBJ2-1; D perhaps matches TRBD2 (6 bases). With 3 bases removed from V and 2 bases from J, the gap between germline ends came to 14 bases. This CDR3 contains 16 residues. The CDR3 loop reads CASSFDGGPAYNEQFF. Here the CDR3 DNA reads TGTGCCAGCAGTTTCGACGGGGGTCCTGCCTACAATGAGCAGTTCTTC.

This clonotype came up a few times. V usage is TRBV14 and J usage is TRBJ2-1; 8 bases align to TRBD2. CDR3 length: 16 amino acids. The germline CDR1 and CDR2 sequences are SGHDN and FVKESK. Germline trimming cut 6 bases from V and 5 bases from J; bases unmatched to any gene: 12. The CDR3 region is CASSPRGRGANNEQFF. CDR3 nucleotide sequence: TGTGCCAGCAGTCCCCGTGGGCGGGGGGCCAACAATGAGCAGTTCTTC.

The V and J genes are TRBV7-9 and TRBJ2-3, with 8 bases lining up with TRBD1. The CDR3 extends over 16 amino acids. Germline loops: CDR1 SEHNR, CDR2 FQNEAQ (reference sequence). V shed 6 bases, J shed 5 bases, and the junction held 13 bases outside the gene matches. CDR3 region: CASSGDRGLRRDTQYF. CDR3 nucleotides: TGTGCCAGCAGTGGTGACAGGGGTCTCAGAAGAGATACGCAGTATTTT.

The V gene is TRBV6-2 or TRBV6-3, the J gene TRBJ2-7; 9 positions match TRBD2. The CDR3 loop spans 14 amino acids. V trimming: 5 bases; J trimming: 4 bases; junction bases outside the gene matches: 6. Looked up from germline, CDR1 is MNHEY and CDR2 is SVGEGT. The CDR3 nucleotides read TGTGCCAGCAGTAAGACTAGCGGAGAGTACGAGCAGTACTTC. It yields the protein CASSKTSGEYEQYF.

This clonotype was seen a handful of times. The chain recombines TRBV7-8 with TRBJ2-5; D remains unclear. Germline CDR1 reads SGHVS; CDR2 reads FQNEAQ. V lost 2 bases, J lost 2 bases, and 9 bases lay in between. The CDR3 contains 14 residues. CDR3 coding DNA: TGTGCCAGCAGCTTACGGCCTGCTCAAGAGACCCAGTACTTC. Translating it yields CASSLRPAQETQYF.

The CDR3 protein is CASLKRELTDTQYF. In DNA, the CDR3 is TGCGCCAGCTTGAAGCGGGAACTCACAGATACGCAGTATTTT. The chain combines TRBV5-1 with TRBJ2-3; 7 nucleotides align to TRBD2. The germline V gene encodes CDR1 SGHRS and CDR2 YFSETQ. V dropped 7 bases and J dropped 2; count of bases not matched to a gene: 7. The CDR3 has 14 residues.

The chain uses TRBV29-1 and TRBJ2-7; perhaps TRBD2 as D (5 bases). Trimming removed 2 bases from V and 3 bases from J, with 20 bases in between. Germline V lookup: CDR1 SQVTM, CDR2 ANQGSEA. This CDR3 spans 16 amino acids. The CDR3 protein is CSVEMGSGISCYEQYF. The CDR3 DNA follows: TGCAGCGTTGAAATGGGGAGCGGTATCAGCTGCTACGAGCAGTACTTC.